This T cell receptor (beta chain) emerged from a study of T cells in Graves' hyperthyroidism and ophthalmopathy. The study, taken as a whole, reports: Progression to ophthalmopathy was predicted a median of about six months early.

This CDR3 has 13 amino acids. Germline CDR1 and CDR2: MNHEY and SVGEGT. Between the trimmed V and J ends, which lost 8 bases and 6 bases, there was a span of 17 bases. Notes on this clonotype: The antigen remains unidentified.

The investigators amplified TCR beta CDR3 regions from RNA transcripts. The TCR CDR3 first-round RT-PCR relied on the HTBI primer set. From the multiplex PCR reads, TCRdb called clonotypes with MiXCR, one entry per CDR3 protein. Found here are 400,000 to 600,000 distinct CDR3 sequences, around 20% of them singletons; the top ten hold about 26%. The chain uses TRBV6-2 or TRBV6-3 and TRBJ2-7; D remains ambiguous. Sequences were obtained from blood. The receptor was isolated from a man aged 18 to 30 with Graves' hyperthyroidism. The CDR3 DNA is TGTGCCAGCCGCGACCCGTCCTCTGGCGAGCAGTACTTC. Residues: CASRDPSSGEQYF.